One sample yielded the 20 T cell receptor beta chains listed below, sequenced in a study of shared clonotypes between healthy human individuals. Measured with immunoSEQ multiplex PCR; TCRdb has only the in-frame clones, and not every one. The sample carries roughly 1 million clones, 78% recorded once. Sequenced material: memory CD4+ T cells from PBMCs. Stated subset: CD45RA-negative fraction. These receptors all come from a man aged 18 to 30 in good health. Some clones in this sample may be carry-over from other donors' samples.

The chain couples TRBV4-1 to TRBJ2-7, with a weak D call TRBD2 (5 bases). V lost 3 bases and J 3 bases, leaving 12 bases between the germline ends. Germline lookup yields CDR1 MGHRA and CDR2 YSYEKL. The CDR3 consists of 14 residues. CDR3 in amino acids: CASSHERNYYEQYF. CDR3 in DNA: TGCGCCAGCAGCCACGAGCGGAATTACTACGAGCAGTACTTC.

CDR3 in amino acids: CASSLVADNQPQHF. CDR3 DNA sequence: TGTGCCAGCAGTTTAGTGGCAGACAATCAGCCCCAGCATTTT. V and J are TRBV28 and TRBJ1-5; D gene unclear. The CDR3 consists of 14 residues. The ends were cut back, 2 bases at V and 3 bases at J, with 8 bases in the middle. Germline V lookup: CDR1 MDHEN, CDR2 SYDVKM. The whole variable domain, filled in from reference TRBV28 and TRBJ1-5, reads DVKVTQSSRYLVKRTGEKVFLECVQDMDHENMFWYRQDPGLGLRLIYFSYDVKMKEKGDIPEGYSVSREKKERFSLILESASTNQTSMYLCASSLVADNQPQHFGDGTRLSIL.

The V call is TRBV28, the J call TRBJ2-3, with D possibly called TRBD1 or TRBD2 (5 bases each). Germline CDR1 MDHEN, CDR2 SYDVKM. V was clipped by 2 bases and J by 5 bases, with 11 bases between them. The CDR3 contains 14 residues. Here the CDR3 DNA reads TGTGCCAGCAGTTTACCCAGGGCGGGAGATACGCAGTATTTT. Its protein product is CASSLPRAGDTQYF.

CDR3 DNA: TGCGCCAGCGTTGAGGGGAAGGGTACGCAGTATTTT. Protein sequence: CASVEGKGTQYF. The chain employs TRBV5-1 and TRBJ2-3; D possibly uses TRBD1 or TRBD2 (5 bases each). The germline gives CDR1 SGHRS, CDR2 YFSETQ. V was trimmed by 7 bases and J by 8 bases, leaving 14 bases between them. CDR3 size: 12 residues.

This clone was found a few times. The chain couples TRBV10-3 to TRBJ1-6, with D perhaps TRBD1 (6 bases). The CDR3 extends over 13 amino acids. Germline V gene data show CDR1 as ENHRY and CDR2 as SYGVKD. Trimming cost V 3 bases and J 6 bases, with 6 bases left between them. The DNA of the CDR3 is TGTGCCATCAGTGACAGGGGTAATTCACCCCTCCACTTT. This translates into CAISDRGNSPLHF.

This sequence joins TRBV14 and TRBJ2-4; D is unresolved. The germline gives CDR1 SGHDN, CDR2 FVKESK. The CDR3 totals 13 residues. V lost 1 base and J 6 bases, leaving 7 bases between the germline ends. This CDR3 reads CASSQGNRNIQYF. CDR3 nucleotide sequence: TGTGCCAGCAGCCAAGGAAACAGAAACATTCAGTACTTC.

To note about this clone: The sample carries other DNA sequences with the same CDR3. The J gene is TRBJ1-2, the V gene TRBV5-1, with D maybe TRBD1 (5 bases). Germline CDR1 is SGHRS and CDR2 is YFSETQ. This CDR3 spans 13 amino acids. Trimming took off 4 bases at V and 6 bases at J, with 13 bases between the two ends. DNA for the CDR3: TGCGCCAGCAGCCAAGACAGAGCAGATGGCTACACCTTC. Protein product: CASSQDRADGYTF.

The chain is built from TRBV28 and TRBJ1-4; 7 nucleotides agree with TRBD1. CDR1 and CDR2 from the germline V gene are MDHEN and SYDVKM. After removal of 5 bases from V and 3 bases from J, the junction contained 6 bases not matched to a gene. The CDR3 has 15 residues. CDR3 DNA: TGTGCCAGCAGTAATAGCCAGGGGGCTAATGAAAAACTGTTTTTT. Translation: CASSNSQGANEKLFF.

The rearrangement links TRBV2 to TRBJ2-3, with TRBD2 matching 13 bases. The V gene end was trimmed by 7 bases and the J gene end by 6 bases; junction bases not matched to a gene: 7. In germline, CDR1 is SNHLY, CDR2 FYNNEI. This CDR3 has 15 amino acids. CDR3 protein: CASNKLAGGVDTQYF. The CDR3 DNA reads TGTGCCAGCAACAAACTAGCGGGAGGGGTCGATACGCAGTATTTT.

The CDR3 loop reads CASSQGRDSYNEQFF. The CDR3 nucleotides are TGTGCCAGCAGCCAGGGTAGGGACAGTTACAATGAGCAGTTCTTC. V gene TRBV7-9 combines with J gene TRBJ2-1; 7 bases agree with TRBD1. The germline V gene encodes CDR1 SEHNR and CDR2 FQNEAQ (reference sequence). The length of the CDR3 is 15 residues. The junction had 8 bases not matched to a gene; V was cut back by 5 bases and J by 4 bases.

V usage is TRBV2 and J usage is TRBJ1-1, with TRBD1 identical over 7 bases. V shed 2 bases, J shed 0 bases, and the junction held 15 bases outside the gene matches. This CDR3 is 19 amino acids long. The germline V gene encodes CDR1 SNHLY and CDR2 FYNNEI. CDR3 sequence reads: CASSEIPFTGTAMNTEAFF. DNA of the CDR3: TGTGCCAGCAGTGAAATACCCTTTACCGGGACAGCAATGAACACTGAAGCTTTCTTT.

The chain couples TRBV14 to TRBJ1-2, with 8 bases that match TRBD1. Germline values: CDR1 SGHDN, CDR2 FVKESK. The CDR3 runs to 14 residues. V shed 2 bases and J 8 bases; nucleotides not matched to a gene: 7. As DNA, the CDR3 is TGTGCCAGCAGCCAAATCGCAGGGGGCCGGGGCTACACCTTC. Its protein is CASSQIAGGRGYTF.

This chain connects TRBV28 to TRBJ1-1; tentative D call: TRBD1 (5 bases). CDR1 MDHEN and CDR2 SYDVKM come from the germline V gene. There are 15 residues in the CDR3. V was pared by 2 bases and J by 0 bases, with 10 bases between. The CDR3 DNA reads TGTGCCAGCAGTTTACCGACAGCCATGAACACTGAAGCTTTCTTT. Its protein product is CASSLPTAMNTEAFF.

The chain recombines TRBV20-1 with TRBJ2-5; 7 nucleotides align to TRBD2. In germline, CDR1 is DFQATT, CDR2 SNEGSKA (reference sequence). There are 10 residues in the CDR3. After removal of 2 bases from V and 12 bases from J, the junction contained 3 bases not matched to a gene. CDR3 in amino acids: CSARPGLEYF. Here the CDR3 DNA reads TGCAGTGCTAGACCCGGACTAGAGTACTTC.

In this sample, this clone turned up a few times. The chain joins TRBV11-2 to TRBJ2-5, with TRBD1 matching over 8 bases. J lost 4 bases, V lost 4 bases, and 2 bases had no gene match. The CDR3 is 13 amino acids. Germline V CDR1 and CDR2: SGHAT, FQNNGV. The CDR3 DNA sequence: TGTGCCAGCAGCTCCGACAGGGGAGAGACCCAGTACTTC. Translated, it gives CASSSDRGETQYF.

The chain uses TRBV2 and TRBJ2-5; 7 bases agree with TRBD2. The CDR3 has 15 amino acids. V was clipped by 8 bases and J by 1 base; unmatched bases: 10. Germline values: CDR1 SNHLY, CDR2 FYNNEI. DNA for the CDR3: TGTGCCAGCGGAGGGGCTAGCGGACTCCAAGAGACCCAGTACTTC. Residues: CASGGASGLQETQYF.

The chain carries TRBV9 and TRBJ2-5; TRBD1 matches at 9 bases. The CDR3 contains 15 residues. Per the germline V gene, CDR1 is SGDLS and CDR2 is YYNGEE. Trimming at V came to 0 bases and at J to 9 bases, leaving 9 bases not matched to a gene. The CDR3 DNA sequence: TGTGCCAGCAGCGTAGAGGACAGGGGTGGGGAGGCCCAGTACTTC. Translating gives CASSVEDRGGEAQYF.

The chain couples TRBV7-9 to TRBJ2-1, with 13 bases identical to TRBD2. The germline CDR1 and CDR2 sequences are SEHNR and FQNEAQ (reference sequence). J lost 7 bases, V lost 4 bases, and 7 bases had no gene match. CDR3 size: 16 residues. CDR3 region: CASSWGQGLAGNEQFF. The CDR3 DNA follows: TGTGCCAGCAGCTGGGGGCAGGGACTAGCGGGAAATGAGCAGTTCTTC.

The rearrangement uses TRBV9 and TRBJ1-2; D is perhaps TRBD1 (6 bases). This CDR3 region has 16 residues. The germline V gene encodes CDR1 SGDLS and CDR2 YYNGEE. Trimming took 3 bases from V and 8 from J, leaving 23 bases between them. The CDR3 DNA follows: TGTGCCAGCAGCGGCCGACTGATAGGGGGTGGGTCGGGCTACACCTTC. The encoded protein is CASSGRLIGGGSGYTF.

The chain uses TRBV7-9 and TRBJ2-5, with D hard to call. Near its end, the DNA agrees better with TRBJ2-7, so the J call may be wrong. CDR1 SEHNR and CDR2 FQNEAQ come from the germline V gene (reference sequence). The CDR3 length is 11 residues. The CDR3 nucleotides read TGTGCCAGCAGCGTCAACTACGAGCAGTACTTC. It codes for CASSVNYEQYF.